These 9 T cell receptor beta chains came from one sample sequenced in a study of blood T cell repertoires in COVID-19. The protocol was immunoSEQ multiplex PCR, while the TCRdb copy is restricted to in-frame clones and leaves out a portion. Counted here are fewer than 450,000 clones, more than 70% occurring once; the ten biggest clones make up more than 1%. The sequenced sample was PBMCs or T cells enriched from blood (not recorded which). Receptors were obtained from a woman aged 18-30 years who had recovered from COVID-19.

The chain combines TRBV2 with TRBJ2-3; possible D gene TRBD2, 5 bases. V dropped 3 bases and J dropped 0 bases, with 7 bases sitting between them. Germline CDR1 is SNHLY and CDR2 is FYNNEI. The CDR3 is made up of 14 amino acids. The CDR3 is CASSDPGSTDTQYF. CDR3 nucleotide sequence: TGTGCCAGCAGTGACCCGGGGAGCACAGATACGCAGTATTTT.

The chain joins TRBV6-2 or TRBV6-3 to TRBJ2-2; 8 nucleotides agree with TRBD2. CDR3 length equals 15 residues. Germline V gene lookup returns CDR1 MNHEY and CDR2 SVGEGT. The J segment lost 17 bases and the V segment lost 0 bases, leaving 14 bases of the junction unmatched. The CDR3 spells CASSYSTRSGVPSFF. In DNA form, the CDR3 reads TGTGCCAGCAGTTACTCGACACGTAGCGGGGTCCCCTCCTTTTTT.

In its sample, this clone was seen once. The chain has TRBV7-9 and TRBJ2-7; TRBD1 is a possible D gene (6 bases). V was shortened by 6 bases and J by 7 bases, with 16 bases between the two germline ends. The CDR3 covers 13 residues. Germline CDR1 reads SEHNR; CDR2 reads FQNEAQ (reference sequence). The CDR3 DNA sequence: TGTGCCAGCAGTTATCAAGAGACAGGAGAGCAGTACTTC. Its translation is CASSYQETGEQYF.

The chain is built from TRBV29-1 and TRBJ1-3; 9 bases fit TRBD1. With 6 bases clipped from V and 8 bases from J, the junction kept 14 bases outside the gene matches. The CDR3 is 15 amino acids. Germline V gene data show CDR1 as SQVTM and CDR2 as ANQGSEA. The CDR3 protein is CSVRDLQGAKDTIYF. The CDR3 DNA sequence: TGCAGCGTGCGCGATTTACAGGGGGCTAAGGACACCATATATTTT. The whole variable domain, remainder taken from reference TRBV29-1 and TRBJ1-3, is SAVISQKPSRDICQRGTSLTIQCQVDSQVTMMFWYRQQPGQSLTLIATANQGSEATYESGFVIDKFPISRPNLTFSTLTVSNMSPEDSSIYLCSVRDLQGAKDTIYFGEGSWLTVV.

This chain joins TRBV6-2 or TRBV6-3 and TRBJ1-5; TRBD1 matches 7 bases. The trim removed 0 bases at V and 6 bases at J, leaving 11 bases unmatched. The length of the CDR3 is 17 residues. Germline V lookup: CDR1 MNHEY, CDR2 SVGEGT. In nucleotides, the CDR3 is TGTGCCAGCAGTTACTCTAATAGACAGGGATGGGGTCAGCCCCAGCATTTT. Its translation: CASSYSNRQGWGQPQHF.

The genes are TRBV12-5 and TRBJ2-1; 9 nucleotides match TRBD1. This CDR3 is 15 amino acids long. Germline V CDR1 and CDR2: LGHNT, FRNRAP. V dropped 1 base and J dropped 9; count of bases not matched to a gene: 7. The chain's CDR3 is CASGLGQQGAGEQFF. The CDR3 DNA follows: TGTGCTAGTGGTTTGGGACAACAGGGGGCGGGTGAGCAGTTCTTC.

The genes are TRBV30 and TRBJ2-2; no firm D call. Germline CDR1 and CDR2: GTSNPN and SVGIG (reference sequence). The CDR3 sequence is 11 residues long. Trimming cost V 5 bases and J 4 bases, with 5 bases left between them. The CDR3 DNA reads as TGTGCCTGGGGTAGCACCGGGGAGCTGTTTTTT. Protein: CAWGSTGELFF.

This chain joins TRBV6-5 and TRBJ2-5; D perhaps matches TRBD2 (6 bases). Germline lookup yields CDR1 MNHEY and CDR2 SVGAGI. CDR3 size: 13 residues. V lost 6 bases and J lost 2, with 10 bases in between. CDR3 sequence: CASSRGLQETQYF. The CDR3 DNA reads TGTGCCAGCAGCCGGGGACTGCAAGAGACCCAGTACTTC.

This clone was detected a few times. The gene calls are TRBV6-5 and TRBJ1-6; a weak D match, TRBD1 (6 bases). The CDR3 is made up of 15 amino acids. The germline gives CDR1 MNHEY, CDR2 SVGAGI. The V gene lost 4 bases and the J gene lost 5 bases, with 12 bases spanning the gap. The CDR3 region is CASSSRQGHNSPLHF. For the CDR3, the DNA is TGTGCCAGCAGTTCCCGGCAGGGGCATAATTCACCCCTCCACTTT.